This T cell receptor (beta chain) emerged from a study of T-cell reconstitution after alpha-beta-depleted transplantation in children. The sample holds many counts of this clonotype. Unique molecular identifiers were incorporated when the TCRbeta library was constructed. TCRdb reprocessed the PCR reads with MiXCR, giving one entry per CDR3 protein. The sample comprises over 400,000 distinct CDR3 sequences, about 40% of which are singletons, and under 30% rests with the top ten. Trimming removed 5 bases from V and 2 bases from J; junction bases left unmatched: 11. Germline-derived CDR1 and CDR2 are MGHRA and YSYEKL. The CDR3 is 17 residues long.

The clonotype comes from a girl aged 2 to 10 with aplastic anemia, due to receive a stem cell transplant. The source was PBMCs, collected before TCRalphabeta/CD19-depleted stem cell transplant. The genes are TRBV4-1 and TRBJ2-3; 9 bases align to TRBD1. CDR3 protein: CASSFHPGQGNTDTQYF. The CDR3 region has the DNA TGCGCCAGCAGCTTTCACCCGGGACAGGGAAACACAGATACGCAGTATTTT.